A single sample is the source of the 28 T cell receptor beta chains below, sequenced in a study of CD8 T cells in Susac syndrome. The authors reverse transcribed roughly 0.5 to 1 ug RNA with random hexamers. Using its own MiXCR run on the immunoSEQ multiplex PCR reads, TCRdb lists one record per CDR3 protein. The repertoire holds about 69,000 distinct CDR3 sequences, with roughly nine tenths as singletons. The sample was CD8+ T cells from PBMCs. All receptors come from a human donor with multiple sclerosis.

The rearrangement links TRBV7-8 to TRBJ2-2; D gene uncertain. The CDR3 has 15 residues. Germline values: CDR1 SGHVS, CDR2 FQNEAQ. Trimming pared 1 base from V and 3 bases from J, leaving 9 bases between. CDR3: CASSLGRFYTGELFF. CDR3 coding DNA: TGTGCCAGCAGCTTAGGGCGCTTTTACACCGGGGAGCTGTTTTTT.

This clonotype was recorded once. J is TRBJ1-1 and V is TRBV12-3 or TRBV12-4; D is perhaps TRBD1 (6 bases). The CDR3 length is 14 residues. V lost 11 bases, J lost 2 bases, and 18 bases lay in between. CDR3 residues: CASRKTGTNTEAFF. The CDR3 nucleotides read TGTGCCTCACGAAAGACAGGAACAAACACTGAAGCTTTCTTT.

The gene calls are TRBV23-1 and TRBJ2-7; D gene uncertain. TRBV23-1 is marked as an open reading frame, function uncertain. Trimming removed 1 base at V and 2 bases at J, with 15 bases between. CDR3 length: 16 residues. This CDR3 is CASSQWHHLCAYEQYF. CDR3 nucleotides: TGCGCCAGCAGTCAATGGCACCATCTATGTGCCTACGAGCAGTACTTC.

This clonotype has only one observation. The CDR3, as DNA: TGTGCCTGGAGTGGGGGGATTAGCAATCAGCCCCAGCATTTT. It translates to CAWSGGISNQPQHF. The chain has TRBV30 and TRBJ1-5; D is perhaps TRBD1 (5 bases). Germline CDR1 GTSNPN, CDR2 SVGIG (reference sequence). The CDR3 has 14 residues. Trimming removed 1 base at V and 0 bases at J, with 7 bases between.

This clonotype was observed a single time. The rearrangement uses TRBV3-1 and TRBJ2-2; 8 positions agree with TRBD2. CDR3 size: 16 residues. Germline assignment: CDR1 LGHDT and CDR2 YNNKEL (reference sequence). V was clipped by 2 bases and J by 2 bases; unmatched bases: 4. The DNA of the CDR3 is TGTGCCAGCAGCCAACAACTAGCGGTTAACACCGGGGAGCTGTTTTTT. Its translation: CASSQQLAVNTGELFF. Looking up the rest from reference TRBV3-1 and TRBJ2-2 gives the full variable domain: DTAVSQTPKYLVTQMGNDKSIKCEQNLGHDTMYWYKQDSKKFLKIMFSYNNKELIINETVPNRFSPKSPDKAHLNLHINSLELGDSAVYFCASSQQLAVNTGELFFGEGSRLTVL.

This clonotype was found once. The rearrangement uses TRBV7-6 and TRBJ2-5, with 7 nucleotides matching TRBD2. The length of the CDR3 is 17 residues. Germline CDR1 reads SGHVS; CDR2 reads FNYEAQ. V gave up 4 bases and J gave up 0 bases; unmatched junction bases: 11. CDR3 nucleotide sequence: TGTGCCAGCAGCTCCTACCTGGGGAGGGGTTACCAAGAGACCCAGTACTTC. This gives the protein CASSSYLGRGYQETQYF. Drawing the rest from reference TRBV7-6 and TRBJ2-5, the complete variable domain is GAGVSQSPRYKVTKRGQDVALRCDPISGHVSLYWYRQALGQGPEFLTYFNYEAQQDKSGLPNDRFSAERPEGSISTLTIQRTEQRDSAMYRCASSSYLGRGYQETQYFGPGTRLLVL.

The genes are TRBV2 and TRBJ1-1, with unresolved D. The CDR3 spans 9 residues. Germline CDR1 SNHLY, CDR2 FYNNEI. Trimming left V 5 bases short and J 6 bases short, with 1 base between. As DNA, the CDR3 is TGTGCCAGCAGTTCTGAAGCTTTCTTT. Amino acid sequence: CASSSEAFF.

V and J are TRBV12-3 or TRBV12-4 and TRBJ2-3, with D possibly matching TRBD2 (6 bases). The CDR3 sequence is 15 residues long. V was cut by 7 bases and J by 2 bases, with 16 bases left in between. The CDR3 sequence: CASNTPAGSTDTQYF. The CDR3 DNA is TGTGCCAGCAACACGCCGGCGGGGTCCACAGATACGCAGTATTTT.

This chain links TRBV3-1 with TRBJ1-1; 7 bases line up with TRBD1. The junction had 5 bases not matched to a gene; V was cut back by 4 bases and J by 0 bases. In germline, CDR1 is LGHDT, CDR2 YNNKEL (reference sequence). CDR3 length: 15 residues. For the CDR3, the DNA is TGTGCCAGCAGCCCGGGACAGCTCATGAACACTGAAGCTTTCTTT. It encodes CASSPGQLMNTEAFF. The entire variable domain, with the rest obtained from reference TRBV3-1 and TRBJ1-1, is as follows: DTAVSQTPKYLVTQMGNDKSIKCEQNLGHDTMYWYKQDSKKFLKIMFSYNNKELIINETVPNRFSPKSPDKAHLNLHINSLELGDSAVYFCASSPGQLMNTEAFFGQGTRLTVV.

The V gene is TRBV20-1, the J gene TRBJ2-7; no definite D call. The CDR3 is 13 residues long. Germline loops: CDR1 DFQATT, CDR2 SNEGSKA (reference sequence). V was cut by 6 bases and J by 0 bases, with 12 bases left in between. The CDR3 DNA reads as TGCAGTGCCACCCATCGAAGCTCCTACGAGCAGTACTTC. Translation: CSATHRSSYEQYF.

The J gene is TRBJ2-2, the V gene TRBV24-1, with 12 positions matching TRBD2. The ends lost 4 bases at V and 4 bases at J; junction bases unmatched: 12. Germline lookup yields CDR1 KGHDR and CDR2 SFDVKD. The CDR3 spans 19 residues. The CDR3 sequence is CATSEPGPGTSGFTGELFF. CDR3 coding DNA: TGTGCCACCAGTGAGCCAGGGCCCGGGACTAGCGGGTTCACCGGGGAGCTGTTTTTT.

The chain joins TRBV30 to TRBJ1-2; D gene unclear. In germline, CDR1 is GTSNPN, CDR2 SVGIG (reference sequence). Trimming removed 0 bases from V and 4 bases from J, with 9 bases in between. The CDR3 runs 13 residues. In DNA form, the CDR3 reads TGTGCCTGGAGTGTTCGAAGTCTCTATGGCTACACCTTC. Its protein is CAWSVRSLYGYTF.

The chain joins TRBV28 to TRBJ1-5; D gene ambiguous. CDR1 and CDR2 (germline): MDHEN, SYDVKM. The length of the CDR3 is 14 residues. Trimming left V 1 base short and J 6 bases short, with 10 bases between. The CDR3 region has the DNA TGTGCCAGCAGTTTATCGGGCGATAGTCAGCCCCAGCATTTT. The encoded protein is CASSLSGDSQPQHF.

The chain uses TRBV11-2 and TRBJ2-3, with 11 nucleotides matching TRBD2. V was pared by 2 bases and J by 5 bases, with 12 bases of the junction left unmatched. Germline-derived CDR1 and CDR2 are SGHAT and FQNNGV. The CDR3 is made up of 18 amino acids. DNA of the CDR3: TGTGCCAGCAGCTTATTCCCTCCACTAGCGGGAGCAGGAGATACGCAGTATTTT. Encoded protein: CASSLFPPLAGAGDTQYF.

The chain combines TRBV27 with TRBJ1-5; tentative D call: TRBD1 (5 bases). Trimming cost V 3 bases and J 3 bases, with 6 bases left between them. This CDR3 is built from 13 residues. The V gene's germline CDR1 is MNHEY and CDR2 SMNVEV (reference sequence). The CDR3: CASSLTVNQPQHF. CDR3 bases: TGTGCCAGCAGTTTGACAGTCAATCAGCCCCAGCATTTT.

This chain uses TRBV10-1 with TRBJ1-1; D gene unclear. Germline V gene lookup returns CDR1 WNHNN and CDR2 SYGVQD (reference sequence). The CDR3 spans 13 residues. Trimming removed 1 base from V and 4 bases from J, with 7 bases in between. CDR3 nucleotides: TGCGCCAGCAGTGAGTTTCGGGGCACTGAAGCTTTCTTT. It encodes CASSEFRGTEAFF.

The chain employs TRBV29-1 and TRBJ2-7; D remains ambiguous. The V end lost 1 base, the J end lost 5 bases, and 12 bases lay between the germline ends. Germline V gene data show CDR1 as SQVTM and CDR2 as ANQGSEA. The CDR3 is 13 amino acids. The CDR3 nucleotides read TGCAGCGTTGAAGGCCCGTCCGGACACGAGCAGTACTTC. It is translated as CSVEGPSGHEQYF.

The genes are TRBV11-2 and TRBJ2-4; D is perhaps TRBD2 (7 bases). The CDR3 loop spans 15 amino acids. V lost 6 bases, J lost 3 bases, and 15 bases lay in between. CDR1 and CDR2 (germline): SGHAT, FQNNGV. The CDR3 protein is CASREGGRGKNIQYF. CDR3 bases: TGTGCCAGCAGGGAGGGGGGGCGAGGCAAAAACATTCAGTACTTC.

V usage is TRBV10-2 and J usage is TRBJ2-3; TRBD2 agrees at 8 bases. The J segment lost 0 bases and the V segment lost 6 bases, leaving 8 bases of the junction unmatched. Germline CDR1 WSHSY, CDR2 SAAADI. The CDR3 is 16 amino acids. The CDR3 DNA reads as TGCGCCAGCAGCCTTGTAGCGGGGAGGAGCACAGATACGCAGTATTTT. Translation: CASSLVAGRSTDTQYF.

The rearrangement joins TRBV19 to TRBJ2-2; 10 bases match TRBD1. CDR1 is LNHDA, CDR2 SQIVND, per germline (reference sequence). V trimming: 8 bases; J trimming: 6 bases; junction bases outside the gene matches: 18. The CDR3 is 18 amino acids. CDR3 sequence (DNA): TGTGCCAGTCCCTGGGACAGGGGAGTGCGGGATAAATCCGGGGAGCTGTTTTTT. This gives the protein CASPWDRGVRDKSGELFF.

V and J are TRBV9 and TRBJ2-2; tentative D call: TRBD2 (5 bases). Germline assignment: CDR1 SGDLS and CDR2 YYNGEE. V dropped 0 bases and J dropped 6 bases, with 6 bases sitting between them. CDR3 length: 13 residues. This CDR3 is CASSVVSAGELFF. The CDR3 DNA is TGTGCCAGCAGCGTAGTTAGCGCCGGGGAGCTGTTTTTT.

This chain joins TRBV7-2 and TRBJ2-3; D is undetermined. V was trimmed by 2 bases and J by 0 bases, leaving 18 bases between them. Germline V gene lookup returns CDR1 SGHTA and CDR2 FQGNSA. This CDR3 spans 18 amino acids. The CDR3 DNA reads TGTGCCAGCAGCTTAAGCCACCCGGGCAGACCCAGCACAGATACGCAGTATTTT. As protein: CASSLSHPGRPSTDTQYF.

This rearrangement joins TRBV29-1 to TRBJ2-5; a possible D gene is TRBD2 (5 bases). This CDR3 region has 15 residues. The germline CDR1 and CDR2 sequences are SQVTM and ANQGSEA. Trimming took off 3 bases at V and 2 bases at J, with 16 bases between the two ends. The CDR3 here is CSVDFRGASQETQYF. In DNA, the CDR3 is TGCAGCGTTGATTTTCGGGGAGCGAGTCAAGAGACCCAGTACTTC.

The rearrangement links TRBV19 to TRBJ2-7; either TRBD1 or TRBD2 may supply D (7 bases each). V lost 5 bases and J lost 4, with 18 bases in between. The CDR3 has 15 amino acids. Germline assignment: CDR1 LNHDA and CDR2 SQIVND (reference sequence). This chain's CDR3 is CASSPAGGGAYEQYF. As DNA, the CDR3 is TGTGCCAGTAGTCCGGCAGGGGGGGGCGCGTACGAGCAGTACTTC.

The chain combines TRBV6-5 with TRBJ1-5; D might be TRBD1 (5 bases). Trimming removed 4 bases at V and 7 bases at J, with 11 bases between. CDR1 and CDR2 (germline): MNHEY, SVGAGI. The CDR3 loop spans 13 amino acids. Here the CDR3 reads CASSSGFRQPQHF. The CDR3, as DNA: TGTGCCAGCAGTTCAGGGTTTCGGCAGCCCCAGCATTTT.

J is TRBJ2-1 and V is TRBV3-1, with 11 positions matching TRBD2. With 3 bases clipped from V and 10 bases from J, the junction kept 8 bases outside the gene matches. CDR3 length: 15 residues. Germline values: CDR1 LGHDT, CDR2 YNNKEL (reference sequence). CDR3 sequence reads: CASSQGLAGGKEQFF. The DNA of the CDR3 is TGTGCCAGCAGCCAGGGCCTAGCGGGAGGTAAGGAGCAGTTCTTC.

The CDR3, as DNA: TGTGCCAGCAGCGTCTGGTCCGAAAATGAGCAGTTCTTC. It specifies CASSVWSENEQFF. The chain is built from TRBV9 and TRBJ2-1; the D is unclear. Germline CDR1 SGDLS, CDR2 YYNGEE. The CDR3 sequence is 13 residues long. V lost 2 bases and J lost 7, with 10 bases in between. The complete variable domain, with remaining parts taken from reference TRBV9 and TRBJ2-1, reads DSGVTQTPKHLITATGQRVTLRCSPRSGDLSVYWYQQSLDQGLQFLIQYYNGEERAKGNILERFSAQQFPDLHSELNLSSLELGDSALYFCASSVWSENEQFFGPGTRLTVL.

The V and J genes are TRBV15 and TRBJ2-1, with D maybe TRBD2 (5 bases). CDR3 length: 15 residues. The ends were cut back, 6 bases at V and 3 bases at J, with 15 bases in the middle. CDR1 and CDR2 from the germline V gene are LNHNV and YYDKDF (reference sequence). DNA of the CDR3: TGTGCCACCAGTATGGCGGATAGCGACTACAATGAGCAGTTCTTC. Translation: CATSMADSDYNEQFF.